Sequencing of this T cell receptor beta chain was carried out in a study of early T cells in non-severe SARS-CoV-2 infection. Study details: Unsorted whole-blood RNA was sequenced in bulk, leaving chains unpaired.

The TCR library protocol was used to attach unique molecular identifiers. These identifiers were attached to individual cDNA molecules. One entry per CDR3 protein, called by TCRdb with MiXCR from the 5' RACE reads. Here the sample spans approximately 110,000 distinct CDR3 sequences, 15% being singletons. This clonotype was counted a few times. Sequenced input: whole blood. The receptor was isolated from an adult who was a healthcare worker with PCR-confirmed SARS-CoV-2 infection or an uninfected control (not recorded which).

DNA for the CDR3: TGTGCCAGCAACCAGCGGGGGGCAGATACGCAGTATTTT. This encodes CASNQRGADTQYF. The chain recombines TRBV9 with TRBJ2-3, with TRBD2 identical over 9 bases. V lost 6 bases to trimming and J lost 4 bases; unmatched junction nucleotides: 3. The CDR3 consists of 13 residues. Germline V gene sequence: CDR1 SGDLS, CDR2 YYNGEE.